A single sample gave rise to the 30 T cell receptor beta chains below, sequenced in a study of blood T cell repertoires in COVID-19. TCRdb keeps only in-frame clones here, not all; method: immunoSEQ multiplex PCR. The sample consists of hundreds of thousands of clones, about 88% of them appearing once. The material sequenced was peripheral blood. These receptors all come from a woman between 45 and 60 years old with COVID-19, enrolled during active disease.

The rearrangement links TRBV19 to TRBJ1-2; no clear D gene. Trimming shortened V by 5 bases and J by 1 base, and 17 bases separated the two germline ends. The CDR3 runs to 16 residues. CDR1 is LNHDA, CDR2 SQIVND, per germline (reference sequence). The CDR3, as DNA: TGTGCCAGTAGTTCCAGAGGAGGGAGAAGTAACTATGGCTACACCTTC. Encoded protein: CASSSRGGRSNYGYTF.

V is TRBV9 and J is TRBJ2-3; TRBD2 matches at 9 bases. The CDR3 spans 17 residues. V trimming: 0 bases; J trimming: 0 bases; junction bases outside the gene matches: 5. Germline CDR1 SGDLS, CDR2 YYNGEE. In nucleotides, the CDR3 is TGTGCCAGCAGCGTAGGGTCGGCGGGGGGGAGCACAGATACGCAGTATTTT. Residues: CASSVGSAGGSTDTQYF.

Here the CDR3 DNA reads TGTGCCAGCAGTTACCCGGGTGAGGGGGAGCATGAAGCTTTCTTT. Its translation: CASSYPGEGEHEAFF. V usage is TRBV6-6 and J usage is TRBJ1-1; D is possibly TRBD1 (6 bases). There are 15 residues in the CDR3. V lost 2 bases and J lost 7, with 17 bases in between. Germline assignment: CDR1 MNHNY and CDR2 SVGAGI (reference sequence).

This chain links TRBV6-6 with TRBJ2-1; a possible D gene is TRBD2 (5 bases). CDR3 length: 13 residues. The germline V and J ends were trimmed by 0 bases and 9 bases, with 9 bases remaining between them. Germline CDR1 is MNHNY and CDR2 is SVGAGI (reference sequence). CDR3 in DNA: TGTGCCAGCAGTTACTCGGCCGAGGGTGAGCAGTTCTTC. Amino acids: CASSYSAEGEQFF.

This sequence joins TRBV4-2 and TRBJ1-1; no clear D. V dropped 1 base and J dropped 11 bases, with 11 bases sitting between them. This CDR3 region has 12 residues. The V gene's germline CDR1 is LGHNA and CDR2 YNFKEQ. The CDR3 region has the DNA TGTGCCAGCAGCCAAGTGGGGAGCCGGGCTTTCTTT. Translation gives CASSQVGSRAFF.

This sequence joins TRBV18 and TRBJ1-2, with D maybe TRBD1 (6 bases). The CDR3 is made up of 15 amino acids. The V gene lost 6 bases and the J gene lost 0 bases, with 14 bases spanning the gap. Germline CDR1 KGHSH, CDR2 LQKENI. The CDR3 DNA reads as TGTGCCAGCTCTCTAGGACAGTTAGCTAACTATGGCTACACCTTC. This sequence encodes CASSLGQLANYGYTF.

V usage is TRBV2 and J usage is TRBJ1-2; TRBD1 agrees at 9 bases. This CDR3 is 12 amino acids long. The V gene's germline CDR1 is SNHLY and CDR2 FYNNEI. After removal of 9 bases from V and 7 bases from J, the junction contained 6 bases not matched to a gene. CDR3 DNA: TGTGCCAGTTACAGGGGGCTTGCTGGCTACACCTTC. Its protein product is CASYRGLAGYTF.

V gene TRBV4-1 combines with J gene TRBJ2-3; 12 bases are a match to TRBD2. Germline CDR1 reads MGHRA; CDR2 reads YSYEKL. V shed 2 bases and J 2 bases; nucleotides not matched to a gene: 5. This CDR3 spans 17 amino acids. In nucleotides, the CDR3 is TGCGCCAGCAGCCAATCCGGACTAGCGGGATACACAGATACGCAGTATTTT. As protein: CASSQSGLAGYTDTQYF.

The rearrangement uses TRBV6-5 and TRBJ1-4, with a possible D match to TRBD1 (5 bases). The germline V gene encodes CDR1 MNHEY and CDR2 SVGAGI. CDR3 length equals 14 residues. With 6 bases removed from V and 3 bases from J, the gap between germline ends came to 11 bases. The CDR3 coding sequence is TGTGCCAGCAGCCTGGGGCTCCCTAATGAAAAACTGTTTTTT. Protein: CASSLGLPNEKLFF.

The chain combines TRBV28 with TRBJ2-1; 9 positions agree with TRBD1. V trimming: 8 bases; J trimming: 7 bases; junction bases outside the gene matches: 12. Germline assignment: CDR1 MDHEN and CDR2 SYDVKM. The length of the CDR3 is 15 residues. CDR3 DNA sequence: TGTGCCAGCGGGACCGTTGGGACAGGGAGAAATGAGCAGTTCTTC. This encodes CASGTVGTGRNEQFF.

The CDR3 nucleotides read TGTGCCAGCAGTGAAGTTCTAGACTCCTACGAGCAGTACTTC. Translating gives CASSEVLDSYEQYF. This sequence joins TRBV2 and TRBJ2-7; D gene uncertain. The germline V gene encodes CDR1 SNHLY and CDR2 FYNNEI. Trimming took off 1 base at V and 0 bases at J, with 7 bases between the two ends. This CDR3 comprises 14 residues.

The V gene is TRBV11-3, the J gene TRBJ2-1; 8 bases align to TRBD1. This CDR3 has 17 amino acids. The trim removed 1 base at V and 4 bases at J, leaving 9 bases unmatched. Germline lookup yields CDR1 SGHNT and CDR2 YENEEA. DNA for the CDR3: TGTGCCAGCAGCTTAGGCCAGGGGGCCCGGGGATACAATGAGCAGTTCTTC. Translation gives CASSLGQGARGYNEQFF.

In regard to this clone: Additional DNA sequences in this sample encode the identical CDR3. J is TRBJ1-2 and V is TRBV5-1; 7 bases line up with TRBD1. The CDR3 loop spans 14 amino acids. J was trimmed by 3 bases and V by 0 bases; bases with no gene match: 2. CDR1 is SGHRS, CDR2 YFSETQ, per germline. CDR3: CASSLVQGDYGYTF. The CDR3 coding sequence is TGCGCCAGCAGCTTGGTTCAGGGGGACTATGGCTACACCTTC.

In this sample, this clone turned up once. The CDR3 DNA sequence: TGTGCCTGGAGTCAGGGGCTGTGGAGCAATCAGCCCCAGCATTTT. Protein product: CAWSQGLWSNQPQHF. This sequence joins TRBV30 and TRBJ1-5, with D tentatively TRBD1 (6 bases). The germline gives CDR1 GTSNPN, CDR2 SVGIG (reference sequence). CDR3 length: 15 residues. The V end lost 2 bases, the J end lost 1 base, and 12 bases lay between the germline ends.

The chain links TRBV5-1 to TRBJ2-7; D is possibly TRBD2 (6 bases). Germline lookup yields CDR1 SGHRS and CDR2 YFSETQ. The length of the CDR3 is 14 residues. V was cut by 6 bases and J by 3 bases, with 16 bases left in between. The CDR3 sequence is CASTPAGTGYEQYF. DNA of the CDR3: TGCGCCAGCACCCCGGCGGGGACGGGCTACGAGCAGTACTTC.

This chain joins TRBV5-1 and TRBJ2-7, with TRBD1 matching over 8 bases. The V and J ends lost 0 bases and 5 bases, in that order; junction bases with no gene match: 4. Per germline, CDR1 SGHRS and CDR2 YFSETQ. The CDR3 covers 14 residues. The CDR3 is CASSLVQGAHEQYF. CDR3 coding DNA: TGCGCCAGCAGCTTGGTCCAGGGGGCCCACGAGCAGTACTTC.

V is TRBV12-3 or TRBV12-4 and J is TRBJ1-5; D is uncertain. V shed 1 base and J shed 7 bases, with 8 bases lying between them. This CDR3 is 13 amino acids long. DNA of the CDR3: TGTGCCAGCAGTTTAGGGGGAGCCCAGCCCCAGCATTTT. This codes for CASSLGGAQPQHF.

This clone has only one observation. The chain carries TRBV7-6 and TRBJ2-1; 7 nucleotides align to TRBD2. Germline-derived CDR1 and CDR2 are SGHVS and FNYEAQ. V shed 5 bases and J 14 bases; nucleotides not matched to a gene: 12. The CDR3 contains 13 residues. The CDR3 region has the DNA TGTGCCAGCAGCCCAGACCCAGCGGGGACGGAGTTCTTC. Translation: CASSPDPAGTEFF.

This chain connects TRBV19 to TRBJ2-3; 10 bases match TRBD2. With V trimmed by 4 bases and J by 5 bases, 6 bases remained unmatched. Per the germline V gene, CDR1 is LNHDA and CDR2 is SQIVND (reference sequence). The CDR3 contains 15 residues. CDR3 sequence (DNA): TGTGCCAGTAGTACGAGCGGGGGGGCCATAGATACGCAGTATTTT. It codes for CASSTSGGAIDTQYF.

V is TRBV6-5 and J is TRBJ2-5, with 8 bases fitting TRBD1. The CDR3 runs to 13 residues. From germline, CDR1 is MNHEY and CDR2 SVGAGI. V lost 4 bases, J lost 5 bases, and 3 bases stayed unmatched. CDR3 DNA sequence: TGTGCCAGCAGTTGGCAGGGGGCGGAGACCCAGTACTTC. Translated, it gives CASSWQGAETQYF.

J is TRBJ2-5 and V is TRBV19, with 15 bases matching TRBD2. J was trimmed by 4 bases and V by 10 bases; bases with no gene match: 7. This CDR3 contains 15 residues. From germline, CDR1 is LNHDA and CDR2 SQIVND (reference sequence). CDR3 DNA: TGTGCCACCCGGACTAGCGGGGGGGATTCAGAGACCCAGTACTTC. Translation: CATRTSGGDSETQYF.

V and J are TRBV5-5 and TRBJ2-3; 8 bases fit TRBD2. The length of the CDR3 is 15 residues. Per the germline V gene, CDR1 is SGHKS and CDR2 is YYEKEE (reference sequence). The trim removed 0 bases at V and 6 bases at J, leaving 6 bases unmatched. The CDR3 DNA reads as TGTGCCAGCAGCTTGGCCGGGACTAGGGATGATACGCAGTATTTT. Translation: CASSLAGTRDDTQYF.

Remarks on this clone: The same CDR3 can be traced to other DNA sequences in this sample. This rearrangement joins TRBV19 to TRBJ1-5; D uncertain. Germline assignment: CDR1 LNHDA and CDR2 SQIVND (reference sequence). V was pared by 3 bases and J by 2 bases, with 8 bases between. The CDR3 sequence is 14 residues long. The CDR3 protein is CASSIRDRNQPQHF. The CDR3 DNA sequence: TGTGCCAGTAGTATCCGGGATCGCAATCAGCCCCAGCATTTT. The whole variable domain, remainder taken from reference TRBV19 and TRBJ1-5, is DGGITQSPKYLFRKEGQNVTLSCEQNLNHDAMYWYRQDPGQGLRLIYYSQIVNDFQKGDIAEGYSVSREKKESFPLTVTSAQKNPTAFYLCASSIRDRNQPQHFGDGTRLSIL.

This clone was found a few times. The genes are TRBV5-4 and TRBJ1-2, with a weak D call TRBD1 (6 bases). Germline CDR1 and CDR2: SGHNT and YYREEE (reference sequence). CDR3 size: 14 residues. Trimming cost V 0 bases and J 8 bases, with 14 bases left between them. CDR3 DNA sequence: TGTGCCAGCAGCTTGGCGGGACAAGGGGAAGGCTACACCTTC. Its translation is CASSLAGQGEGYTF.

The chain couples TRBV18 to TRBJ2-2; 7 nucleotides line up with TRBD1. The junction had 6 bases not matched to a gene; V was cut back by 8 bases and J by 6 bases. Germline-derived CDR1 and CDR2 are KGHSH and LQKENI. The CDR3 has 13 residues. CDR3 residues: CASKLDRAGELFF. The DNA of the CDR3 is TGTGCCAGCAAACTTGACAGGGCCGGGGAGCTGTTTTTT. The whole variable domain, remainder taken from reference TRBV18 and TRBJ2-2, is NAGVMQNPRHLVRRRGQEARLRCSPMKGHSHVYWYRQLPEEGLKFMVYLQKENIIDESGMPKERFSAEFPKEGPSILRIQQVVRGDSAAYFCASKLDRAGELFFGEGSRLTVL.

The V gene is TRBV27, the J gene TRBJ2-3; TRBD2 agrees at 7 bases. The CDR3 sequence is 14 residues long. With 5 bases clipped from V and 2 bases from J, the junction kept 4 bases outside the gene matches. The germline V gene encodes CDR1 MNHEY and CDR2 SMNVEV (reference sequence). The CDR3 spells CASSPTSATDTQYF. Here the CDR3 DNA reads TGTGCCAGCAGTCCCACTAGCGCCACAGATACGCAGTATTTT.

The CDR3 sequence is CAWGTRQYSNQPQHF. The DNA of the CDR3 is TGTGCCTGGGGAACTCGACAGTATAGCAATCAGCCCCAGCATTTT. J is TRBJ1-5 and V is TRBV30, with a possible D match to TRBD1 (5 bases). V was pared by 5 bases and J by 0 bases, with 14 bases between. The CDR3 totals 15 residues. CDR1 is GTSNPN, CDR2 SVGIG, per germline (reference sequence). Filled out from reference TRBV30 and TRBJ1-5, the complete variable domain reads SQTIHQWPATLVQPVGSPLSLECTVEGTSNPNLYWYRQAAGRGLQLLFYSVGIGQISSEVPQNLSASRPQDRQFILSSKKLLLSDSGFYLCAWGTRQYSNQPQHFGDGTRLSIL.

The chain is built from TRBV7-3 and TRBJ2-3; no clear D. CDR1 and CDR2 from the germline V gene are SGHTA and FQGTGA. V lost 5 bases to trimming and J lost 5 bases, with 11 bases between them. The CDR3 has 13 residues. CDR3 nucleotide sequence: TGTGCCAGCAGCATAGCTGTCGTAGATACGCAGTATTTT. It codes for CASSIAVVDTQYF. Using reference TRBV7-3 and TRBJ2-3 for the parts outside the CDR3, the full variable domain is GAGVSQTPSNKVTEKGKYVELRCDPISGHTALYWYRQSLGQGPEFLIYFQGTGAADDSGLPNDRFFAVRPEGSVSTLKIQRTERGDSAVYLCASSIAVVDTQYFGPGTRLTVL.

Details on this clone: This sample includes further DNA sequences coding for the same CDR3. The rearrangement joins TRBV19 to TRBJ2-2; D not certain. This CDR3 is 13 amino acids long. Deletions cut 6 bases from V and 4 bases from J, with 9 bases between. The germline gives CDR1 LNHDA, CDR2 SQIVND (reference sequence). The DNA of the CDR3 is TGTGCCAGTAGCTGGGCAGGCACCGGGGAGCTGTTTTTT. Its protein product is CASSWAGTGELFF.

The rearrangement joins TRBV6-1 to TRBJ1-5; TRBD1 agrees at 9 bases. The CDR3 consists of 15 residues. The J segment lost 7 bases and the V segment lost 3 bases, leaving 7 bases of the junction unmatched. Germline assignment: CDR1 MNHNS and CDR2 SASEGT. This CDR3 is CASSEDETGGQPQHF. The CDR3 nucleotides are TGTGCCAGCAGTGAGGATGAGACAGGGGGACAGCCCCAGCATTTT.